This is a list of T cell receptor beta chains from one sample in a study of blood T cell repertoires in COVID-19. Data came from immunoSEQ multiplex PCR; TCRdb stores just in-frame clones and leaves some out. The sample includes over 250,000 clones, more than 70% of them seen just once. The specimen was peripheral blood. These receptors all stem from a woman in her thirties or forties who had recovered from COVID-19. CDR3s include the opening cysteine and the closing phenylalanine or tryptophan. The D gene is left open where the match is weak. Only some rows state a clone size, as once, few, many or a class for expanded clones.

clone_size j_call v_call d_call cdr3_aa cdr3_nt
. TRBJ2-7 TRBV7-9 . CASSLVPDRYEQYF TGTGCCAGCAGCTTAGTCCCGGACAGATACGAGCAGTACTTC
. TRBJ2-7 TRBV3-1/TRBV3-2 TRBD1 CASSHRGRGPPSYEQYF TGTGCCAGCAGCCACCGGGGCAGGGGGCCCCCCTCCTACGAGCAGTACTTC
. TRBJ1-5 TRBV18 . CASSPDRNQPQHF TGTGCCAGCTCACCCGACAGAAATCAGCCCCAGCATTTT
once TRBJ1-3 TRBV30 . CAWSDDRSSGNTIYF TGTGCCTGGAGCGACGACAGGAGCTCTGGAAACACCATATATTTT
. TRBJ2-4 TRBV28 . CASSTPGAKNIQYF TGTGCCAGCAGTACCCCAGGCGCCAAAAACATTCAGTACTTC
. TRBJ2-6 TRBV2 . CASSTDRPSGANVLTF TGTGCCAGCAGTACCGACAGGCCGTCTGGGGCCAACGTCCTGACTTTC
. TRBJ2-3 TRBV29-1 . CSGIDLGPGDTQYF TGCAGCGGGATTGATTTGGGTCCCGGGGATACGCAGTATTTT
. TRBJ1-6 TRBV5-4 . CASSLVGGGSYNSPLHF TGTGCCAGCAGCTTGGTGGGGGGTGGATCCTATAATTCACCCCTCCACTTT
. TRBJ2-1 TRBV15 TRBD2 CATSTRAGVSNEQFF TGTGCCACCAGCACCCGGGCGGGAGTTTCTAATGAGCAGTTCTTC
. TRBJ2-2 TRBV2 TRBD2 CASRRGVSYTGELFF TGTGCCAGCAGGCGGGGGGTGTCTTACACCGGGGAGCTGTTTTTT
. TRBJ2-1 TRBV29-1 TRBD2 CSVEAGGYNEQFF TGCAGCGTGGAAGCGGGAGGATACAATGAGCAGTTCTTC
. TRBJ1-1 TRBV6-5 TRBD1 CASSWGTGRDTEAFF TGTGCCAGCAGTTGGGGGACAGGGAGGGACACTGAAGCTTTCTTT
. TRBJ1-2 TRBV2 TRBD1 CASRDRDGSGYTF TGTGCCAGCAGGGACAGGGATGGATCCGGCTACACCTTC
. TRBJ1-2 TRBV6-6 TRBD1 CASSYVEGAGGYTF TGTGCCAGCAGTTACGTCGAGGGGGCTGGTGGCTACACCTTC
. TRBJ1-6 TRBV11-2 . CASTVQPGEALHF TGTGCCAGCACCGTCCAACCGGGTGAGGCCCTCCACTTT
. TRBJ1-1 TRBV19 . CASSIGGGLTEAFF TGTGCCAGTAGTATTGGGGGGGGCCTCACTGAAGCTTTCTTT
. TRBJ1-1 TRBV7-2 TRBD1 CASSSLTGGGTEAFF TGTGCCAGCAGCTCCCTGACAGGGGGAGGGACTGAAGCTTTCTTT
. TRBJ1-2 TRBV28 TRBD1 CASSLGRGDYGYTF TGTGCCAGCAGTTTAGGCAGGGGGGACTATGGCTACACCTTC
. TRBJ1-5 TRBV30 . CAWSGAGVGQPQHF TGTGCCTGGAGTGGGGCAGGGGTTGGTCAGCCCCAGCATTTT
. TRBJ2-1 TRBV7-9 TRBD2 CASTPRGRAPDNEQFF TGTGCCAGCACCCCTCGGGGGAGGGCCCCGGACAATGAGCAGTTCTTC
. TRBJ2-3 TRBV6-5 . CASSYRLANTDTQYF TGTGCCAGCAGTTACCGGCTAGCGAACACAGATACGCAGTATTTT
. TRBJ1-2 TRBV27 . CASSGGLRGYTF TGTGCCAGCAGTGGAGGACTGAGGGGCTACACCTTC
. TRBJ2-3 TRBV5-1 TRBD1 CASSFGQDTDTQYF TGCGCCAGCAGCTTCGGACAGGACACAGATACGCAGTATTTT
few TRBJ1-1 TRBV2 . CASSGLEAFF TGTGCCAGCAGTGGCCTAGAAGCTTTCTTT
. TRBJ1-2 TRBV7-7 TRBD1 CASSLGDRVILGYGYTF TGTGCCAGCAGCCTTGGGGACAGGGTGATCCTGGGGTATGGCTACACCTTC
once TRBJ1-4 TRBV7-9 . CASSLEAGGGKRLFF TGTGCCAGCAGCTTAGAGGCAGGTGGGGGGAAAAGACTGTTTTTT
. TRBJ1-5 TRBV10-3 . CAISGGGFSPPQPQHF TGTGCCATCAGTGGGGGGGGTTTCTCCCCCCCACAGCCCCAGCATTTT
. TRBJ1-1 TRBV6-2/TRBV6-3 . CASSYSGPEAFF TGTGCCAGCAGTTACTCGGGGCCTGAAGCTTTCTTT
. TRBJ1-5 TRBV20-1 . CSASLGGVNQPQHF TGCAGTGCTAGTCTAGGGGGAGTTAATCAGCCCCAGCATTTT
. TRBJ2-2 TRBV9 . CASSVYQGTGELFF TGTGCCAGCAGCGTATACCAGGGCACCGGGGAGCTGTTTTTT
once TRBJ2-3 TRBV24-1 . CATSDPTPQASTDTQYF TGTGCCACCAGTGACCCCACCCCGCAGGCTAGCACAGATACGCAGTATTTT
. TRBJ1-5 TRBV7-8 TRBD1 CASSNPVQGVRGSNQPQHF TGTGCCAGCAGCAACCCGGTGCAGGGGGTGAGGGGGAGCAATCAGCCCCAGCATTTT
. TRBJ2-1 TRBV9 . CASSPGEGGYNEQFF TGTGCCAGCAGCCCAGGGGAGGGAGGGTACAATGAGCAGTTCTTC
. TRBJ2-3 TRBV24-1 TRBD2 CATSDPGLAGDTQYF TGTGCCACCAGTGACCCGGGACTAGCGGGAGATACGCAGTATTTT
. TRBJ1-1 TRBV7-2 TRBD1 CASSPPRGRSVTEAFF TGTGCCAGCAGCCCCCCCAGGGGGCGATCAGTCACTGAAGCTTTCTTT
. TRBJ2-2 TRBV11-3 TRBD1 CASSTWDSGNTGELFF TGTGCCAGCAGCACCTGGGACAGCGGGAACACCGGGGAGCTGTTTTTT
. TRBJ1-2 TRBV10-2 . CASSAVGEYGYTF TGCGCCAGCAGTGCGGTAGGAGAGTATGGCTACACCTTC
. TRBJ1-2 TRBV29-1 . CSVEWPGSYGYTF TGCAGCGTTGAGTGGCCAGGGTCCTATGGCTACACCTTC
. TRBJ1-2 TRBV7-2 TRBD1 CASSLEGTGALGYTF TGTGCCAGCAGCTTAGAAGGGACAGGGGCCTTGGGCTACACCTTC
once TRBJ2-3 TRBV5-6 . CASSGGFPSTDTQYF TGTGCCAGCAGCGGGGGGTTCCCTAGCACAGATACGCAGTATTTT
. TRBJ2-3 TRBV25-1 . CASSPGRLSTDTQYF TGTGCCAGCAGCCCAGGGCGGCTAAGCACAGATACGCAGTATTTT
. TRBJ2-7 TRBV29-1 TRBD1 CSVGPRQGPYEQYF TGCAGCGTCGGACCCCGACAGGGCCCCTACGAGCAGTACTTC
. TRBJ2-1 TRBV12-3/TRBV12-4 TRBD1 CASSLEGAGQFF TGTGCCAGCAGTTTAGAGGGGGCCGGGCAGTTCTTC
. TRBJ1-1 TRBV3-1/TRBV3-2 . CASSQGPSTGGMNTEAFF TGTGCCAGCAGCCAAGGGCCGTCAACGGGGGGCATGAACACTGAAGCTTTCTTT
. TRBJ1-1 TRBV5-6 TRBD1 CASSFYRGPPEAFF TGTGCCAGCAGCTTTTACAGGGGGCCTCCTGAAGCTTTCTTT
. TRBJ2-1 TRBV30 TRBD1 CAWRRDRSYNEQFF TGTGCCTGGAGGAGGGACAGGTCCTACAATGAGCAGTTCTTC
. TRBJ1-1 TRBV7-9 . CASSNPQGPQGTEAFF TGTGCCAGCAGCAACCCCCAGGGGCCGCAGGGCACTGAAGCTTTCTTT
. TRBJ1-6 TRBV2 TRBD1 CASSEVGTGGSPLHF TGTGCCAGCAGTGAGGTGGGGACAGGGGGTTCACCCCTCCACTTT
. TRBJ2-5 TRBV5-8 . CASSVATAPGQETQYF TGTGCCAGCAGCGTAGCAACCGCCCCTGGGCAAGAGACCCAGTACTTC
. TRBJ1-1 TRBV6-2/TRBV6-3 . CASSPTRTANTEAFF TGTGCCAGCAGTCCCACGCGGACAGCGAACACTGAAGCTTTCTTT
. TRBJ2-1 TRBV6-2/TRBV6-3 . CASSPLNEQFF TGTGCCAGCAGCCCACTCAATGAGCAGTTCTTC
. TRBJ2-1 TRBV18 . CASSPGTNNEQFF TGTGCCAGCTCCCCCGGGACAAACAATGAGCAGTTCTTC